The 22 T cell receptor beta chains below were found in one sample sequenced in a study of CD8 T cells in cerebrospinal fluid in Alzheimer's disease. TCRdb re-called the 10x single-cell sequencing reads, yielding one record per CDR3 amino acid sequence without DNA. The table gives nearly 750 distinct CDR3 sequences; the top ten clones make up around 30% of it. Sequencing was performed on cerebrospinal fluid. The receptor set was obtained from a human donor with Alzheimer's disease.

The V and J genes are TRBV6-5 and TRBJ1-1. There are 17 residues in the CDR3. The germline V gene has CDR1 MNHEY and CDR2 SVGAGI. The CDR3 protein is CASSYSIQAGDGKEAFF.

The genes are TRBV20-1 and TRBJ2-3; without DNA, the TCRdb call of TRBD1 cannot be checked. This CDR3 has 14 residues. CDR1 is DFQATT and CDR2 is SNEGSKA in the germline V gene (reference sequence). CDR3 protein: CSAGPGGRADTQYF.

This rearrangement joins TRBV19 to TRBJ1-1. The length of the CDR3 is 11 residues. The V gene's germline CDR1 is LNHDA and CDR2 SQIVND (reference sequence). The CDR3 here is CASSYLAEAFF.

Its frequency marks this clonotype as medium-sized (0.01 to 0.1%). The chain is built from TRBV20-1 and TRBJ2-7; with no DNA, the TCRdb D assignment of TRBD1 cannot be verified. CDR1 is DFQATT, CDR2 SNEGSKA, per germline (reference sequence). CDR3 length equals 13 residues. The CDR3 region is CSAREGASYEQYF.

The chain is built from TRBV27 and TRBJ1-5; TCRdb calls TRBD1, which cannot be checked without DNA. CDR3 size: 14 residues. The germline CDR1 and CDR2 sequences are MNHEY and SMNVEV (reference sequence). The CDR3 protein is CASSSGQGYQPQHF.

Considering frequency, this clonotype is medium-sized. The V and J genes are TRBV6-1 and TRBJ2-4; TCRdb picks TRBD1, but there is no DNA to check that call. The CDR3 runs 14 residues. Per the germline V gene, CDR1 is MNHNS and CDR2 is SASEGT. CDR3 residues: CASSEAGAVNIQYF.

This clonotype registers hyperexpanded (1% or more) by frequency. V is TRBV20-1 and J is TRBJ1-5; the D call of TRBD1 rests on TCRdb alone, since no DNA is present to check it. From germline, CDR1 is DFQATT and CDR2 SNEGSKA (reference sequence). The CDR3 runs 13 residues. CDR3 amino acids: CSARPTGNQPQHF.

The genes are TRBV24-1 and TRBJ2-3; TCRdb indicates TRBD2, and absent DNA this call remains unverified. This CDR3 region has 16 residues. Germline loops: CDR1 KGHDR, CDR2 SFDVKD. The CDR3 spells CATSDPRETSTDTQYF.

V is TRBV6-1 and J is TRBJ2-1; the TRBD1 assignment by TCRdb is unverifiable without DNA. There are 20 residues in the CDR3. Germline loops: CDR1 MNHNS, CDR2 SASEGT. Here the CDR3 reads CASSEVESWEQRAIYNEQFF.

The chain combines TRBV13 with TRBJ1-2. CDR1 PRHDT and CDR2 FYEKMQ come from the germline V gene (reference sequence). The CDR3 is made up of 13 amino acids. The CDR3: CASSLDWREGYTF.

J is TRBJ2-3 and V is TRBV15. The CDR3 has 16 residues. CDR1 and CDR2 from the germline V gene are LNHNV and YYDKDF (reference sequence). Here the CDR3 reads CATSRDSGARADTQYF.

In terms of frequency, this clonotype is medium-sized. The gene calls are TRBV9 and TRBJ1-2; TCRdb reports TRBD1, a call that lacks DNA to check it against. From germline, CDR1 is SGDLS and CDR2 YYNGEE. CDR3 length: 12 residues. CDR3 loop: CASTTNRGGYTF.

This clonotype shows up as medium-sized by frequency. The V gene is TRBV7-3, the J gene TRBJ1-1; TCRdb's D call of TRBD1 is untestable without DNA. This CDR3 comprises 15 residues. CDR1 is SGHTA, CDR2 FQGTGA, per germline. CDR3 loop: CASSVTRGENTEAFF.

According to its frequency, this clonotype is medium-sized. V is TRBV3-1 and J is TRBJ2-3; TCRdb's D call of TRBD1 is untestable without DNA. CDR1 LGHDT and CDR2 YNNKEL come from the germline V gene (reference sequence). This CDR3 spans 15 amino acids. The CDR3 protein is CASSPGTGYTDTQYF.

This clonotype shows up as large by frequency. The chain is built from TRBV5-1 and TRBJ1-2. The CDR3 covers 15 residues. CDR1 and CDR2 (germline): SGHRS, YFSETQ. This chain's CDR3 is CASSFGGPSPYGYTF.

According to its frequency, this clonotype is medium-sized (0.01 to 0.1%). The chain joins TRBV27 to TRBJ2-6. The CDR3 has 14 residues. Germline CDR1 and CDR2: MNHEY and SMNVEV (reference sequence). The CDR3 spells CASRQGSGANVLTF.

This clonotype is called large based on its frequency. CDR3 protein: CASSPGWTSGSNEQFF. The rearrangement links TRBV18 to TRBJ2-1; TCRdb returns TRBD2, unconfirmable since there is no DNA. The CDR3 extends over 16 amino acids. CDR1 is KGHSH and CDR2 is LQKENI in the germline V gene. Complete variable domain (other parts from reference TRBV18 and TRBJ2-1): NAGVMQNPRHLVRRRGQEARLRCSPMKGHSHVYWYRQLPEEGLKFMVYLQKENIIDESGMPKERFSAEFPKEGPSILRIQQVVRGDSAAYFCASSPGWTSGSNEQFFGPGTRLTVL.

This clonotype is labeled medium-sized based on frequency. The chain has TRBV4-1 and TRBJ1-3; as DNA is missing, the TRBD1 call by TCRdb cannot be tested. The length of the CDR3 is 16 residues. Germline values: CDR1 MGHRA, CDR2 YSYEKL. CDR3 sequence reads: CASSQGGPRSGNTIYF.

Its frequency marks this clonotype as hyperexpanded (1% or more). The chain combines TRBV6-6 with TRBJ2-7; TCRdb outputs TRBD1, but without DNA this stays unchecked. Germline CDR1 reads MNHNY; CDR2 reads SVGAGI (reference sequence). The CDR3 runs to 16 residues. The CDR3 reads CASSLSGPGQGHEQYF.

Measured by frequency, this clonotype is large. This sequence joins TRBV7-9 and TRBJ2-5; TCRdb gives TRBD1 as the D gene, but with no DNA this cannot be confirmed. The length of the CDR3 is 14 residues. CDR1 is SEHNR and CDR2 is FQNEAQ in the germline V gene (reference sequence). The CDR3 protein is CASSPPEGQETQYF. Filled out from reference TRBV7-9 and TRBJ2-5, the complete variable domain reads DTGVSQNPRHKITKRGQNVTFRCDPISEHNRLYWYRQTLGQGPEFLTYFQNEAQLEKSRLLSDRFSAERPKGSFSTLEIQRTEQGDSAMYLCASSPPEGQETQYFGPGTRLLVL.

This clonotype shows up as hyperexpanded by frequency. V is TRBV28 and J is TRBJ2-2; TCRdb picks TRBD1, but there is no DNA to check that call. CDR3 size: 15 residues. Germline CDR1 MDHEN, CDR2 SYDVKM. This CDR3 is CASSPGGRDTGELFF.

The chain carries TRBV6-4 and TRBJ2-1; the TCRdb call, TRBD2, lacks DNA for checking. Germline V gene sequence: CDR1 MRHNA, CDR2 SNTAGT. This CDR3 has 16 residues. This chain's CDR3 is CANTLSGGAGNGEQFF.